These T cell receptor beta chains were read from a single sample in a study of T cell changes during pregnancy in multiple sclerosis. Sequenced by immunoSEQ multiplex PCR; TCRdb stores in-frame clones only, minus some. The data hold about 77,000 clones, with over 75% observed a single time. The source was peripheral blood, collected before pregnancy. Receptor source: a female donor with multiple sclerosis, enrolled in a pregnancy study. Each CDR3 is given with its conserved first and last residue. D genes are given only for firm matches. A clone size is listed for some rows: how often the clone was seen (once, few, many), or a class if it is expanded.

v_call: TRBV2; j_call: TRBJ2-1; d_call: .; clone_size: .; cdr3_aa: CASSEGGGNEQFF; cdr3_nt: TGTGCCAGCAGTGAAGGGGGAGGCAATGAGCAGTTCTTC
v_call: TRBV19; j_call: TRBJ1-5; d_call: TRBD1; clone_size: .; cdr3_aa: CASSQSQAWTGDASQHF; cdr3_nt: TGTGCCAGTAGCCAATCTCAAGCCTGGACAGGCGACGCGTCCCAGCATTTT
v_call: TRBV28; j_call: TRBJ1-2; d_call: .; clone_size: .; cdr3_aa: CASQYRGWIMHGYTF; cdr3_nt: TGTGCCAGCCAGTACCGGGGTTGGATAATGCATGGCTACACCTTC
v_call: TRBV2; j_call: TRBJ2-5; d_call: TRBD2; clone_size: .; cdr3_aa: CASSVGGGASETQYF; cdr3_nt: TGTGCCAGCAGTGTGGGCGGGGGGGCCAGTGAGACCCAGTACTTC
v_call: TRBV5-1; j_call: TRBJ2-5; d_call: TRBD1; clone_size: once; cdr3_aa: CASSRSLAGTGETQYF; cdr3_nt: TGCGCCAGCAGCCGATCCCTCGCCGGGACAGGAGAGACCCAGTACTTC
v_call: TRBV2; j_call: TRBJ2-5; d_call: TRBD2; clone_size: .; cdr3_aa: CASRRTSGGAAQYF; cdr3_nt: TGTGCCAGCAGGAGGACTAGCGGGGGAGCGGCCCAGTACTTC
v_call: TRBV4-3; j_call: TRBJ2-5; d_call: .; clone_size: .; cdr3_aa: CASSQDREETQYF; cdr3_nt: TGCGCCAGCAGCCAAGACAGGGAAGAGACCCAGTACTTC
v_call: TRBV2; j_call: TRBJ2-3; d_call: .; clone_size: .; cdr3_aa: CASSGGAGSTDTQYF; cdr3_nt: TGTGCCAGCAGCGGCGGCGCGGGTAGCACAGATACGCAGTATTTT
v_call: TRBV28; j_call: TRBJ2-3; d_call: TRBD2; clone_size: .; cdr3_aa: CASSFVVAGVNTQYF; cdr3_nt: TGTGCCAGCAGTTTCGTGGTAGCGGGGGTGAATACGCAGTATTTT
v_call: TRBV10-3; j_call: TRBJ2-1; d_call: .; clone_size: .; cdr3_aa: CAISSWLRGQSSYNEQFF; cdr3_nt: TGTGCCATCAGTAGCTGGCTCCGTGGGCAGAGCTCCTACAATGAGCAGTTCTTC
v_call: TRBV6-4; j_call: TRBJ2-1; d_call: .; clone_size: .; cdr3_aa: CASSEYGGRNEQFF; cdr3_nt: TGTGCCAGCAGTGAGTACGGGGGTCGCAATGAGCAGTTCTTC
v_call: TRBV9; j_call: TRBJ2-3; d_call: TRBD2; clone_size: .; cdr3_aa: CASSLSGADTQYF; cdr3_nt: TGTGCCAGCAGTTTGAGCGGGGCAGATACGCAGTATTTT
v_call: TRBV7-2; j_call: TRBJ2-1; d_call: .; clone_size: .; cdr3_aa: CASSPPRGTTKYNEQFF; cdr3_nt: TGTGCCAGCAGCCCCCCCCGGGGGACCACCAAGTACAATGAGCAGTTCTTC
v_call: TRBV10-3; j_call: TRBJ1-1; d_call: .; clone_size: .; cdr3_aa: CAISEQGMNTEAFF; cdr3_nt: TGTGCCATCAGTGAGCAGGGGATGAACACTGAAGCTTTCTTT